These 32 T cell receptor beta chains share one sample of origin, sequenced in a study of beta chain features in type 1 diabetes. The sequenced template was cDNA made from the entire isolated RNA. Assay used: immunoSEQ multiplex PCR; TCRdb lists only in-frame clones, some missing. The sample has about 900,000 clones, roughly 16% seen once; the top ten hold 0.023%. The material sequenced was naive CD4+ T cells from blood. The receptors shown here come from a woman between 18 and 30 years old in good health.

This clone was seen only a few times. The V call is TRBV7-9, the J call TRBJ2-1; D is unclear. V gave up 1 base and J gave up 0 bases, with 7 bases separating them. Germline CDR1 is SEHNR and CDR2 is FQNEAQ (reference sequence). This CDR3 contains 15 residues. As DNA, the CDR3 is TGTGCCAGCAGCTTAGTCTTTAGCTCCTACAATGAGCAGTTCTTC. Translated: CASSLVFSSYNEQFF.

This chain links TRBV25-1 with TRBJ2-7; D ambiguous. CDR1 and CDR2 from the germline V gene are MGHDK and SYGVNS. The V end lost 9 bases, the J end lost 2 bases, and 5 bases lay between the germline ends. The CDR3 contains 10 residues. CDR3 sequence reads: CASRPYEQYF. DNA for the CDR3: TGTGCCAGTAGACCCTACGAGCAGTACTTC.

The gene calls are TRBV11-2 and TRBJ2-7; 9 positions agree with TRBD2. CDR1 is SGHAT and CDR2 is FQNNGV in the germline V gene. This CDR3 contains 15 residues. With V trimmed by 2 bases and J by 5 bases, 7 bases remained unmatched. The CDR3 DNA follows: TGTGCCAGCAGCTTATCCAGCGGGAGGAGCAACGAGCAGTACTTC. Amino acids: CASSLSSGRSNEQYF. The entire variable domain, with the rest obtained from reference TRBV11-2 and TRBJ2-7, is as follows: EAGVAQSPRYKIIEKRQSVAFWCNPISGHATLYWYQQILGQGPKLLIQFQNNGVVDDSQLPKDRFSAERLKGVDSTLKIQPAKLEDSAVYLCASSLSSGRSNEQYFGPGTRLTVT.

V and J are TRBV28 and TRBJ2-1; perhaps TRBD2 as D (6 bases). The germline CDR1 and CDR2 sequences are MDHEN and SYDVKM. V lost 7 bases, J lost 1 base, and 17 bases lay in between. This CDR3 has 16 amino acids. The CDR3 region has the DNA TGTGCCAGCATCCCGGGACTTAGCTCTTCCTACAATGAGCAGTTCTTC. Amino acids: CASIPGLSSSYNEQFF.

In its sample, this clone was seen a few times. The chain employs TRBV7-9 and TRBJ2-4; TRBD1 agrees at 7 bases. Germline CDR1 reads SEHNR; CDR2 reads FQNEAQ (reference sequence). V trimming: 1 base; J trimming: 9 bases; junction bases outside the gene matches: 6. The CDR3 extends over 14 amino acids. The CDR3 DNA reads as TGTGCCAGCAGCTTAGAACAGGGGAGCGGCATTCAGTACTTC. Encoded protein: CASSLEQGSGIQYF.

This clone was counted only a few times. The genes are TRBV19 and TRBJ2-7; 12 bases map to TRBD2. The CDR3 spans 14 residues. J gave up 2 bases and V 6 bases, and 2 bases lay outside the gene matches. The germline CDR1 and CDR2 sequences are LNHDA and SQIVND (reference sequence). This CDR3 reads CASSPSGRAYEQYF. The CDR3 region has the DNA TGTGCCAGTAGCCCTAGCGGGAGGGCCTACGAGCAGTACTTC.

DNA of the CDR3: TGTGCCAGCAGTTTATCTTTCGAGGCTAAGGGGCAGTACTTC. Amino acids: CASSLSFEAKGQYF. The rearrangement uses TRBV28 and TRBJ2-7; unclear D gene. Germline lookup yields CDR1 MDHEN and CDR2 SYDVKM. The CDR3 consists of 14 residues. V was clipped by 1 base and J by 9 bases, with 16 bases between them.

CDR3 residues: CASSPGLAGSYNEQFF. For the CDR3, the DNA is TGTGCCAGCAGCCCGGGACTAGCGGGATCCTACAATGAGCAGTTCTTC. The chain employs TRBV13 and TRBJ2-1; 13 bases agree with TRBD2. Germline CDR1 and CDR2: PRHDT and FYEKMQ (reference sequence). The CDR3 length is 16 residues. Trimming removed 5 bases from V and 1 base from J; junction bases left unmatched: 2.

The chain couples TRBV6-6 to TRBJ1-2; a possible D gene is TRBD1 (5 bases). V was shortened by 0 bases and J by 4 bases, with 9 bases between the two germline ends. CDR3 length: 14 residues. Germline CDR1 MNHNY, CDR2 SVGAGI (reference sequence). DNA for the CDR3: TGTGCCAGCAGTTACTCGGGGGAGATCTATGGCTACACCTTC. Translating gives CASSYSGEIYGYTF.

The chain couples TRBV5-6 to TRBJ2-7, with 11 bases matching TRBD1. Germline V gene data show CDR1 as SGHDT and CDR2 as YYEEEE. V lost 1 base, J lost 1 base, and 4 bases stayed unmatched. The CDR3 spans 16 residues. The CDR3 DNA reads as TGTGCCAGCAGCTTGTTGGGACAGGGGGAGTCCTACGAGCAGTACTTC. It translates to CASSLLGQGESYEQYF.

The chain carries TRBV18 and TRBJ2-7, with 8 bases fitting TRBD2. CDR3 length: 15 amino acids. After removal of 2 bases from V and 3 bases from J, the junction contained 6 bases not matched to a gene. The V gene's germline CDR1 is KGHSH and CDR2 LQKENI. The CDR3 protein is CASSPGAGAIYEQYF. In nucleotides, the CDR3 is TGTGCCAGCTCACCAGGAGCGGGAGCGATCTACGAGCAGTACTTC.

Only a few counts were recorded for this clone. Mismatch with germline at one junction end may stem from a read error. The V and J genes are TRBV27 and TRBJ2-5, with 11 bases that match TRBD2. The germline gives CDR1 MNHEY, CDR2 SMNVEV (reference sequence). The CDR3 has 15 residues. CDR3 sequence (DNA): TGTGCCAGCAGACCGGGGACTAGCGGCCAAGTGACCCAGTACTTC. The encoded protein is CASRPGTSGQVTQYF.

This clone showed up just a few times. V is TRBV4-3 and J is TRBJ2-2, with TRBD2 matching over 7 bases. Germline V lookup: CDR1 LGHNA, CDR2 YSLEER. CDR3 length: 16 residues. The J segment lost 0 bases and the V segment lost 5 bases, leaving 6 bases of the junction unmatched. CDR3 in amino acids: CASSASGYANTGELFF. The CDR3 DNA reads TGCGCCAGCAGCGCTAGCGGATATGCGAACACCGGGGAGCTGTTTTTT.

This rearrangement joins TRBV18 to TRBJ2-7, with no clear D. The germline V gene encodes CDR1 KGHSH and CDR2 LQKENI. This CDR3 has 16 amino acids. Trimming pared 2 bases from V and 0 bases from J, leaving 14 bases between. In nucleotides, the CDR3 is TGTGCCAGCTCACCAAGCAGCGTACGAAGCTCCTACGAGCAGTACTTC. Protein product: CASSPSSVRSSYEQYF.

This clone was seen a handful of times. In the same sample, other DNA sequences code for this CDR3. The genes are TRBV15 and TRBJ2-3; D ambiguous. The CDR3 has 15 amino acids. Germline V lookup: CDR1 LNHNV, CDR2 YYDKDF (reference sequence). V gave up 1 base and J gave up 2 bases, with 10 bases separating them. The CDR3: CATSRAKGYTDTQYF. The CDR3 DNA reads TGTGCCACCAGCAGAGCTAAGGGCTACACAGATACGCAGTATTTT.

A few counts support this clone. The chain couples TRBV5-1 to TRBJ2-3; a weak D match, TRBD1 (6 bases). Germline values: CDR1 SGHRS, CDR2 YFSETQ. Trimming shortened V by 7 bases and J by 2 bases, and 14 bases separated the two germline ends. The CDR3 covers 14 residues. This CDR3 reads CASRRTATTDTQYF. CDR3 DNA: TGCGCCAGCCGAAGGACAGCTACCACAGATACGCAGTATTTT.

This clone was seen more than once but under ten times. The rearrangement links TRBV6-5 to TRBJ2-3; 8 bases agree with TRBD2. This CDR3 is built from 16 residues. CDR1 is MNHEY and CDR2 is SVGAGI in the germline V gene. V shed 0 bases and J 4 bases; nucleotides not matched to a gene: 6. CDR3 DNA sequence: TGTGCCAGCAGTTACTCGACTAGCGTAGGTCCAGATACGCAGTATTTT. It translates to CASSYSTSVGPDTQYF.

The rearrangement uses TRBV28 and TRBJ2-7; 11 bases line up with TRBD1. This CDR3 has 12 amino acids. CDR1 is MDHEN and CDR2 is SYDVKM in the germline V gene. V shed 11 bases and J 4 bases; nucleotides not matched to a gene: 4. The CDR3 region is CAGGTGGYEQYF. CDR3 DNA sequence: TGTGCCGGCGGGACAGGGGGATACGAGCAGTACTTC.

This clone came up a few times. The rearrangement joins TRBV29-1 to TRBJ2-1, with 7 bases fitting TRBD1. This CDR3 contains 15 residues. From germline, CDR1 is SQVTM and CDR2 ANQGSEA. V trimming: 3 bases; J trimming: 9 bases; junction bases outside the gene matches: 14. In DNA, the CDR3 is TGCAGCGTTGATTACGTACAGGGGAAAATGAGTGAGCAGTTCTTC. Residues: CSVDYVQGKMSEQFF.

The rearrangement links TRBV21-1 to TRBJ2-7; TRBD2 reflects the table's D call only, with no check against the DNA. TRBV21-1 corresponds to a pseudogene. The CDR3 length is 14 residues. The CDR3 loop reads CASSIRREGYEQYF. CDR3 coding DNA: TGTGCCAGCAGCATCAGGCGGGAAGGCTACGAGCAGTACTTC.

The chain is built from TRBV28 and TRBJ2-7, with D possibly matching TRBD1 (7 bases). The CDR3 covers 15 residues. The V end lost 2 bases, the J end lost 11 bases, and 22 bases lay between the germline ends. CDR1 is MDHEN and CDR2 is SYDVKM in the germline V gene. CDR3: CASSLEGAGTPREYF. The CDR3 DNA reads TGTGCCAGCAGTTTAGAGGGGGCGGGGACACCCAGGGAGTACTTC.

The chain couples TRBV6-6 to TRBJ2-1, with unresolved D. The V end was cut by 6 bases, the J end by 10 bases, with 13 bases between. Looked up from germline, CDR1 is MNHNY and CDR2 is SVGAGI (reference sequence). This CDR3 has 12 amino acids. The CDR3 coding sequence is TGTGCCAGCAGCATTATACCTGGGGAGCAGTTCTTC. This encodes CASSIIPGEQFF.

This rearrangement joins TRBV6-5 to TRBJ1-3, with D possibly being TRBD1 (6 bases). V was trimmed by 2 bases and J by 0 bases, leaving 11 bases between them. The CDR3 consists of 16 residues. Germline values: CDR1 MNHEY, CDR2 SVGAGI. In DNA form, the CDR3 reads TGTGCCAGCAGTTACGGGGACATGAGCTCTGGAAACACCATATATTTT. Its translation: CASSYGDMSSGNTIYF.

This clone occurred a few times. The rearrangement joins TRBV5-4 to TRBJ2-2, with D tentatively TRBD2 (5 bases). Germline CDR1 and CDR2: SGHNT and YYREEE (reference sequence). Trimming removed 0 bases at V and 5 bases at J, with 8 bases between. The CDR3 length is 14 residues. CDR3 sequence reads: CASSLGESTGELFF. The CDR3 nucleotides read TGTGCCAGCAGCTTGGGGGAGTCGACCGGGGAGCTGTTTTTT.

Only a few counts were recorded for this clone. The V call is TRBV6-1, the J call TRBJ2-7; 7 positions match TRBD1. Germline values: CDR1 MNHNS, CDR2 SASEGT. The J segment lost 3 bases and the V segment lost 0 bases, leaving 5 bases of the junction unmatched. The CDR3 contains 15 residues. The CDR3 DNA reads as TGTGCCAGCAGTGAAGCGTACAGGGGTCACTACGAGCAGTACTTC. The encoded protein is CASSEAYRGHYEQYF.

The genes are TRBV28 and TRBJ1-4; no definite D call. Germline V gene sequence: CDR1 MDHEN, CDR2 SYDVKM. The CDR3 has 14 amino acids. With 7 bases removed from V and 3 bases from J, the gap between germline ends came to 12 bases. The CDR3 nucleotides are TGTGCCAGCATTGGATTGGGTGCTAATGAAAAACTGTTTTTT. It codes for CASIGLGANEKLFF. The variable domain in full, completed from reference TRBV28 and TRBJ1-4, reads DVKVTQSSRYLVKRTGEKVFLECVQDMDHENMFWYRQDPGLGLRLIYFSYDVKMKEKGDIPEGYSVSREKKERFSLILESASTNQTSMYLCASIGLGANEKLFFGSGTQLSVL.

In its sample, this clone was seen a few times. The gene calls are TRBV21-1 and TRBJ2-5; the table's D gene call, TRBD2, was not cross checked with the DNA. TRBV21-1 is designated a pseudogene. The CDR3 runs to 12 residues. CDR3 coding DNA: TGTGCCAGCTTTCTATCGTGGGAGACCCAGTACTTC. It yields the protein CASFLSWETQYF.

This rearrangement joins TRBV11-2 to TRBJ2-7; a possible D gene is TRBD2 (6 bases). Germline CDR1 reads SGHAT; CDR2 reads FQNNGV. V lost 5 bases and J 2 bases, leaving 16 bases between the germline ends. CDR3 length equals 15 residues. In DNA form, the CDR3 reads TGTGCCAGCAGCGTAAATCTGGGGAGGACCTACGAGCAGTACTTC. Encoded protein: CASSVNLGRTYEQYF.

The gene calls are TRBV20-1 and TRBJ2-7; the D is unclear. V was cut by 6 bases and J by 6 bases, with 9 bases left in between. CDR3 length equals 10 residues. Per the germline V gene, CDR1 is DFQATT and CDR2 is SNEGSKA (reference sequence). The CDR3 here is CSARLTEQYF. For the CDR3, the DNA is TGCAGTGCCCGCCTTACCGAGCAGTACTTC.

This chain uses TRBV7-9 with TRBJ2-5; tentatively, D is TRBD1 (7 bases). Germline lookup yields CDR1 SEHNR and CDR2 FQNEAQ (reference sequence). The CDR3 loop spans 16 amino acids. V lost 1 base and J lost 2, with 14 bases in between. For the CDR3, the DNA is TGTGCCAGCAGCTTAGGACCACAGGGGAGGCAAGAGACCCAGTACTTC. This sequence encodes CASSLGPQGRQETQYF.

The chain carries TRBV28 and TRBJ1-3, with 10 bases identical to TRBD1. V trimming: 6 bases; J trimming: 2 bases; junction bases outside the gene matches: 4. The germline V gene encodes CDR1 MDHEN and CDR2 SYDVKM. This CDR3 is built from 15 residues. The CDR3 region is CASSTGTGAGNTIYF. The CDR3 DNA is TGTGCCAGCAGCACTGGGACAGGGGCTGGAAACACCATATATTTT.

The gene calls are TRBV11-3 and TRBJ2-1; 7 bases match TRBD2. The germline V gene encodes CDR1 SGHNT and CDR2 YENEEA. This CDR3 is 15 amino acids long. Unmatched junction bases numbered 5, after V lost 1 base and J lost 5 bases. Written as DNA, the CDR3 is TGTGCCAGCAGCTTAGGCGGGACTATACACAATGAGCAGTTCTTC. As protein: CASSLGGTIHNEQFF.